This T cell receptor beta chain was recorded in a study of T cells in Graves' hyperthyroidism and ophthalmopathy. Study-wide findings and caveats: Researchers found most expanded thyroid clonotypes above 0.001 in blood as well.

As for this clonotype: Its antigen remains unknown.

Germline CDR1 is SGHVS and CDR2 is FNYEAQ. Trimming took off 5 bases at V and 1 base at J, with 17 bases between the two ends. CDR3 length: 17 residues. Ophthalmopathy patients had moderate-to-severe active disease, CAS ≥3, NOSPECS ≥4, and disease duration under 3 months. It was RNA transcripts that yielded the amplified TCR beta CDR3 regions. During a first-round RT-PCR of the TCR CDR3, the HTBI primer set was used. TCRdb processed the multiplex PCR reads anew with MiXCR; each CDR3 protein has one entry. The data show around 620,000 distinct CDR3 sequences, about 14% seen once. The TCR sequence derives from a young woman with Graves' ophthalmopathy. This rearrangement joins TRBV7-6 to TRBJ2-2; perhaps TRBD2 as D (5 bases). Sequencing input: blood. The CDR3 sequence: CASSPEVRAVNTGELFF. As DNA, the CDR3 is TGTGCCAGCAGCCCCGAGGTGCGAGCGGTGAACACCGGGGAGCTGTTTTTT.